The 24 T cell receptor beta chains listed next were all sequenced from one sample in a study of vaccination effects on CD4 cells after COVID-19. Viral peptide pool expansion of antigen-specific CD4+ T cells preceded sequencing in the ViraFEST assay. Cells that had been cultured for approximately ten days were the source of isolated CD4+ T cells. Sequenced by immunoSEQ multiplex PCR; TCRdb stores in-frame clones only, minus some. The data hold around 79,000 clones, with roughly four fifths observed a single time. These receptors have no identified antigens. This material consisted of CD4+ T cells from PBMCs cultured with HCoV-229E spike peptides, taken before COVID-19 vaccination. The receptor source for this set is a human donor who received a COVID-19 vaccine.

The CDR3 DNA follows: TGTGCCAGCAGCGCCTTAGCGGGGGGGGTCACCGGGGAGCTGTTTTTT. Translated: CASSALAGGVTGELFF. The chain carries TRBV9 and TRBJ2-2, with TRBD2 identical over 11 bases. Germline trimming cut 3 bases from V and 4 bases from J; bases unmatched to any gene: 5. Germline CDR1 and CDR2: SGDLS and YYNGEE. The CDR3 contains 16 residues.

V gene TRBV3-1 (or the pseudogene TRBV3-2) combines with J gene TRBJ1-1; a possible D gene is TRBD1 (5 bases). Between the trimmed V and J ends, which lost 7 bases and 4 bases, there was a span of 13 bases. The CDR3 covers 13 residues. Germline CDR1 LGHDT, CDR2 YNNKEL (reference sequence). In DNA form, the CDR3 reads TGTGCCAGCACCTTGGGACGGGGCACTGAAGCTTTCTTT. It specifies CASTLGRGTEAFF.

This clone came up once. This chain uses TRBV6-5 with TRBJ1-6; D not resolved. The V and J ends lost 4 bases and 12 bases respectively, with 13 bases between them. Germline V lookup: CDR1 MNHEY, CDR2 SVGAGI. This CDR3 is built from 13 residues. CDR3 sequence (DNA): TGTGCCAGCAGTTTATCACCCCGGGTACCCCTCCACTTT. Its protein is CASSLSPRVPLHF.

In DNA form, the CDR3 reads TGTGCCAGCAGCTTAGCTGGGCCTGGAAACACCATATATTTT. It yields the protein CASSLAGPGNTIYF. The V and J genes are TRBV7-3 and TRBJ1-3; the D is unclear. Per germline, CDR1 SGHTA and CDR2 FQGTGA. This CDR3 comprises 14 residues. Trimming removed 2 bases at V and 2 bases at J, with 7 bases between.

V gene TRBV19 combines with J gene TRBJ1-1, with 8 positions matching TRBD1. The CDR3 spans 15 residues. Unmatched junction bases numbered 14, after V lost 10 bases and J lost 4 bases. Germline V lookup: CDR1 LNHDA, CDR2 SQIVND (reference sequence). The CDR3 region is CATLDPGGSSTEAFF. CDR3 coding DNA: TGTGCCACGTTAGACCCAGGGGGCTCGAGCACTGAAGCTTTCTTT. The full variable domain, its missing parts supplied by reference TRBV19 and TRBJ1-1, is DGGITQSPKYLFRKEGQNVTLSCEQNLNHDAMYWYRQDPGQGLRLIYYSQIVNDFQKGDIAEGYSVSREKKESFPLTVTSAQKNPTAFYLCATLDPGGSSTEAFFGQGTRLTVV.

This chain links TRBV18 with TRBJ1-4, with D unclear. The germline V gene has CDR1 KGHSH and CDR2 LQKENI. CDR3 size: 15 residues. V dropped 4 bases and J dropped 3 bases, with 12 bases sitting between them. The CDR3 reads CASSLLQPPNEKLFF. CDR3 DNA sequence: TGTGCCAGCTCACTTTTACAGCCACCTAATGAAAAACTGTTTTTT.

V usage is TRBV11-2 and J usage is TRBJ2-2, with TRBD2 as a possible D gene (5 bases). CDR3 length: 16 residues. Trimming shortened V by 5 bases and J by 1 base, and 14 bases separated the two germline ends. Germline V gene lookup returns CDR1 SGHAT and CDR2 FQNNGV. In nucleotides, the CDR3 is TGTGCCAGCAGCGAGACTACCGCTTGGAACACCGGGGAGCTGTTTTTT. This sequence encodes CASSETTAWNTGELFF.

This chain links TRBV19 with TRBJ1-2; perhaps TRBD1 as D (5 bases). The CDR3 is 15 amino acids. Trimming removed 5 bases from V and 4 bases from J, with 17 bases in between. CDR1 and CDR2 from the germline V gene are LNHDA and SQIVND (reference sequence). CDR3 nucleotides: TGTGCCAGTAGTGCGCGGGACGGTGGTGTCTATGGCTACACCTTC. It specifies CASSARDGGVYGYTF.

The chain recombines TRBV18 with TRBJ2-1, with 14 positions matching TRBD2. V shed 3 bases and J 14 bases; nucleotides not matched to a gene: 3. Germline V CDR1 and CDR2: KGHSH, LQKENI. This CDR3 region has 13 residues. In nucleotides, the CDR3 is TGTGCCAGCTCACCCGGGACTAGCGGGGGTGAGTTCTTC. Its protein is CASSPGTSGGEFF.

The rearrangement uses TRBV12-5 and TRBJ1-1; D is unclear. V lost 0 bases and J lost 6, with 17 bases in between. From germline, CDR1 is LGHNT and CDR2 FRNRAP. This CDR3 contains 16 residues. CDR3: CASGLVVIGTIAEAFF. CDR3 coding DNA: TGTGCTAGTGGTTTGGTAGTCATAGGAACAATCGCTGAAGCTTTCTTT. Based on the CDR3 plus reference TRBV12-5 and TRBJ1-1, the full variable domain is DARVTQTPRHKVTEMGQEVTMRCQPILGHNTVFWYRQTMMQGLELLAYFRNRAPLDDSGMPKDRFSAEMPDATLATLKIQPSEPRDSAVYFCASGLVVIGTIAEAFFGQGTRLTVV.

The rearrangement joins TRBV5-1 to TRBJ2-3, with D unclear. This CDR3 comprises 13 residues. The germline V and J ends were trimmed by 4 bases and 4 bases, with 10 bases remaining between them. CDR1 SGHRS and CDR2 YFSETQ come from the germline V gene. The CDR3 coding sequence is TGCGCCAGCAGCATGGGGTTGGCAGATACGCAGTATTTT. Translation: CASSMGLADTQYF.

The chain combines TRBV10-1 with TRBJ2-3, with D possibly matching TRBD1 (5 bases). The V gene's germline CDR1 is WNHNN and CDR2 SYGVQD (reference sequence). The CDR3 has 14 residues. Trimming left V 6 bases short and J 2 bases short, with 12 bases between. CDR3 loop: CASRGPGSTDTQYF. For the CDR3, the DNA is TGCGCCAGCAGAGGTCCAGGGTCCACAGATACGCAGTATTTT.

This clone was detected a few times. This chain connects TRBV18 to TRBJ1-1; D not certain. With 2 bases removed from V and 1 base from J, the gap between germline ends came to 11 bases. CDR3 length equals 15 residues. In germline, CDR1 is KGHSH, CDR2 LQKENI. This chain's CDR3 is CASSPYRQENTEAFF. The CDR3 DNA is TGTGCCAGCTCACCATATAGGCAGGAGAACACTGAAGCTTTCTTT.

The J gene is TRBJ2-1, the V gene TRBV13, with TRBD1 matching 7 bases. This CDR3 is built from 15 residues. V dropped 2 bases and J dropped 0; count of bases not matched to a gene: 1. From germline, CDR1 is PRHDT and CDR2 FYEKMQ (reference sequence). The CDR3 protein is CASSLYRGSYNEQFF. The CDR3 DNA reads as TGTGCCAGCAGCTTATACAGGGGCTCCTACAATGAGCAGTTCTTC.

The chain is built from TRBV5-5 and TRBJ2-7, with D perhaps TRBD1 (7 bases). Trimming stripped 4 bases from V and 4 bases from J, with 15 bases between. Germline loops: CDR1 SGHKS, CDR2 YYEKEE (reference sequence). The CDR3 loop spans 14 amino acids. The CDR3 reads CASSGGTVIYEQYV. CDR3 in DNA: TGTGCCAGCAGCGGGGGGACAGTCATTTACGAGCAGTACGTC.

The rearrangement uses TRBV6-2 or TRBV6-3 and TRBJ1-5; 7 positions match TRBD1. The CDR3 contains 15 residues. The V gene end was trimmed by 5 bases and the J gene end by 5 bases; junction bases not matched to a gene: 9. Germline lookup yields CDR1 MNHEY and CDR2 SVGEGT. The chain's CDR3 is CASSQLGQVHQPQHF. For the CDR3, the DNA is TGTGCCAGCAGTCAACTCGGACAGGTTCATCAGCCCCAGCATTTT.

The V call is TRBV10-3, the J call TRBJ2-1; 7 bases align to TRBD1. The CDR3 consists of 13 residues. Germline loops: CDR1 ENHRY, CDR2 SYGVKD. J gave up 6 bases and V 7 bases, and 6 bases lay outside the gene matches. The CDR3 sequence: CAITRGTINEQFF. For the CDR3, the DNA is TGTGCCATCACCAGGGGGACAATCAATGAGCAGTTCTTC.

The V gene is TRBV6-1, the J gene TRBJ2-1; D unresolved. The germline gives CDR1 MNHNS, CDR2 SASEGT. The V and J ends lost 1 base and 3 bases respectively, with 7 bases between them. The CDR3 is 14 residues long. The DNA for the CDR3 is TGTGCCAGCAGTGAAGTCTTGTTCTACAATGAGCAGTTCTTC. Encoded protein: CASSEVLFYNEQFF.

V usage is TRBV19 and J usage is TRBJ2-5, with 8 bases lining up with TRBD1. There are 14 residues in the CDR3. The V gene end was trimmed by 4 bases and the J gene end by 4 bases; junction bases not matched to a gene: 5. The germline CDR1 and CDR2 sequences are LNHDA and SQIVND (reference sequence). CDR3 in amino acids: CASSRTGRGETQYF. CDR3 nucleotide sequence: TGTGCCAGTAGTAGGACAGGGAGAGGAGAGACCCAGTACTTC.

The CDR3 is CASSVVPTNKETQYF. CDR3 sequence (DNA): TGTGCCAGCAGCGTAGTCCCGACTAACAAAGAGACCCAGTACTTC. The V and J genes are TRBV9 and TRBJ2-5; D possibly corresponds to TRBD2 (5 bases). The V gene lost 0 bases and the J gene lost 3 bases, with 12 bases spanning the gap. The germline CDR1 and CDR2 sequences are SGDLS and YYNGEE. This CDR3 region has 15 residues.

In this sample, this clone turned up a few times. V usage is TRBV2 and J usage is TRBJ1-4; 7 nucleotides line up with TRBD1. This CDR3 region has 14 residues. CDR1 SNHLY and CDR2 FYNNEI come from the germline V gene. The trim removed 5 bases at V and 7 bases at J, leaving 7 bases unmatched. CDR3 amino acids: CASSTQGGGEKLFF. The CDR3 DNA reads as TGTGCCAGCAGTACCCAGGGGGGGGGTGAAAAACTGTTTTTT. Based on the CDR3 plus reference TRBV2 and TRBJ1-4, the full variable domain is EPEVTQTPSHQVTQMGQEVILRCVPISNHLYFYWYRQILGQKVEFLVSFYNNEISEKSEIFDDQFSVERPDGSNFTLKIRSTKLEDSAMYFCASSTQGGGEKLFFGSGTQLSVL.

This clone was detected a few times. V and J are TRBV3-1 (or the pseudogene TRBV3-2) and TRBJ1-2, with 7 bases matching TRBD1. This CDR3 is built from 15 residues. Looked up from germline, CDR1 is LGHDT and CDR2 is YNNKEL (reference sequence). Trimming took 3 bases from V and 4 from J; bases not matched to a gene: 8. CDR3 nucleotides: TGTGCCAGCAGCCAGGGGACAGTAACGGCCTATGGCTACACCTTC. Its translation is CASSQGTVTAYGYTF.

The chain recombines TRBV6-6 with TRBJ2-2; the match to TRBD2 covers 14 bases. V gave up 5 bases and J gave up 0 bases; unmatched junction bases: 2. The CDR3 spans 17 residues. Germline assignment: CDR1 MNHNY and CDR2 SVGAGI (reference sequence). CDR3 in DNA: TGTGCCAGCAGTCGACTAGCGGGGGGGGCGAACACCGGGGAGCTGTTTTTT. As protein: CASSRLAGGANTGELFF.

V usage is TRBV5-5 and J usage is TRBJ2-7, with TRBD1 matching over 9 bases. The germline CDR1 and CDR2 sequences are SGHKS and YYEKEE (reference sequence). With 5 bases clipped from V and 3 bases from J, the junction kept 9 bases outside the gene matches. This CDR3 region has 15 residues. The CDR3 DNA sequence: TGTGCCAGCAGTAAGTCCGGGACAGGGTTCTACGAGCAGTACGTC. This translates into CASSKSGTGFYEQYV.